The clone carrying this T cell receptor (beta chain) qualifies as medium-sized (0.01 to 0.1%). Its antigen is currently unknown. Per the germline V gene, CDR1 is SEHNR and CDR2 is FQNEAQ (reference sequence). After removal of 5 bases from V and 5 bases from J, the junction contained 6 bases not matched to a gene. The CDR3 is 13 residues long. Each CDR3 protein gets one entry after TCRdb re-called the 5' RACE reads with MiXCR. The data hold about 40,000 distinct CDR3 sequences, with 4.5% to 5% observed a single time. This record belongs to a study of early T cells in non-severe SARS-CoV-2 infection. Study context: Alpha and beta chains were unpaired, from unsorted whole-blood bulk RNA.

Study conclusions and caveats: The study's VDJdb matching favored anti-spike CD8 responses and missed private and CD4 specificities.

The material sequenced was whole blood. This chain uses TRBV7-9 with TRBJ2-7, with TRBD1 identical over 7 bases. The TCR sequence derives from an adult who was a healthcare worker with PCR-confirmed SARS-CoV-2 infection or an uninfected control (not recorded which). CDR3 in amino acids: CASSPGQTNEQYF. CDR3 bases: TGTGCCAGCAGCCCGGGACAGACGAACGAGCAGTACTTC.